This T cell receptor beta chain was profiled in a study of cytomegalovirus exposure and HLA in healthy donors. About the research overall: Counted in an early data release were about 86 million unique TCRs from HLA-typed donors.

Study-wide results and caveats: Later findings reportedly placed an Asian-associated ancestry cluster below the approximately 670-donor mean for N-insertions. Several of the most significant clusters appeared linked to common viral pathogens, based on a later analysis.

The PCR made use of 60 Vbeta and 13 Jbeta primers. Clones were read by immunoSEQ multiplex PCR, and TCRdb kept only the in-frame ones, dropping some. The table has about 120,000 clones, over 8.5% seen once. This CDR3 has 14 residues. The germline V gene has CDR1 SGHAT and CDR2 FQDESV (reference sequence). Trimming stripped 2 bases from V and 4 bases from J, with 11 bases between. A word on this clone: Its specificity is unknown.

The sample taken for sequencing was PBMCs. This sequence was found in a woman aged 35 to 49 in good health and CMV-seropositive. The V call is TRBV11-1, the J call TRBJ1-1, with a weak D call TRBD1 (5 bases). The CDR3: CASSLNNQGTEAFF. Here the CDR3 DNA reads TGTGCCAGCAGCTTAAACAATCAGGGCACTGAAGCTTTCTTT.